These 17 T cell receptor beta chains were all obtained from the same sample, sequenced in a study of blood T cell repertoires in COVID-19. Libraries were prepared by immunoSEQ multiplex PCR; TCRdb keeps only in-frame clonotypes and omits some of them. The table lists 150,000 or so clones, 80% to 90% of them singletons, with 8% to 10% in the top ten. Sequencing was done on a sample of peripheral blood. These receptors were collected from a man aged 55 to 69 with acute or convalescent COVID-19.

The V call is TRBV2, the J call TRBJ1-5, with a possible D match to TRBD1 (6 bases). The CDR3 is 14 amino acids. The V gene's germline CDR1 is SNHLY and CDR2 FYNNEI. V was cut by 11 bases and J by 4 bases, with 18 bases left in between. The CDR3 sequence is CASTGQQGNQPQHF. As DNA, the CDR3 is TGTGCCTCAACGGGGCAGCAGGGGAATCAGCCCCAGCATTTT. Complete variable domain (other parts from reference TRBV2 and TRBJ1-5): EPEVTQTPSHQVTQMGQEVILRCVPISNHLYFYWYRQILGQKVEFLVSFYNNEISEKSEIFDDQFSVERPDGSNFTLKIRSTKLEDSAMYFCASTGQQGNQPQHFGDGTRLSIL.

Only a few counts were recorded for this clone. V and J are TRBV10-3 and TRBJ1-5, with TRBD1 as a possible D gene (5 bases). V shed 4 bases and J shed 1 base, with 14 bases lying between them. The germline CDR1 and CDR2 sequences are ENHRY and SYGVKD. The CDR3 sequence is 16 residues long. As DNA, the CDR3 is TGTGCCATCAGTGCCCAGGGAGCGGGAAGCAATCAGCCCCAGCATTTT. It translates to CAISAQGAGSNQPQHF.

The V gene is TRBV28, the J gene TRBJ1-4; a weak D match, TRBD1 (6 bases). CDR3 length equals 15 residues. Trimming took 6 bases from V and 4 from J, leaving 15 bases between them. Per the germline V gene, CDR1 is MDHEN and CDR2 is SYDVKM. The DNA of the CDR3 is TGTGCCAGCAGCCCCTCGGGGGGCTATAATGAAAAACTGTTTTTT. Its translation: CASSPSGGYNEKLFF.

The chain employs TRBV11-2 and TRBJ1-2; D is perhaps TRBD1 (6 bases). The V gene's germline CDR1 is SGHAT and CDR2 FQNNGV. This CDR3 is 15 amino acids long. V was cut by 4 bases and J by 7 bases, with 19 bases left in between. This CDR3 is CASSSPWVGGVGYTF. As DNA, the CDR3 is TGTGCCAGCAGCTCCCCCTGGGTAGGGGGGGTTGGCTACACCTTC.

The V and J genes are TRBV28 and TRBJ2-7; tentatively, D is TRBD2 (7 bases). The germline V and J ends were trimmed by 2 bases and 7 bases, with 15 bases remaining between them. Germline CDR1 and CDR2: MDHEN and SYDVKM. The CDR3 length is 14 residues. Written as DNA, the CDR3 is TGTGCCAGCAGTTTAAGGCAGGGGAGGGAAGAGCAGTACTTC. Protein sequence: CASSLRQGREEQYF.

This clone has just one count. This chain joins TRBV6-5 and TRBJ1-1, with D possibly being TRBD1 (5 bases). The germline gives CDR1 MNHEY, CDR2 SVGAGI. This CDR3 has 11 amino acids. The V gene lost 3 bases and the J gene lost 10 bases, with 9 bases spanning the gap. CDR3 sequence: CASSYQGVAFF. In nucleotides, the CDR3 is TGTGCCAGCAGTTATCAGGGCGTAGCTTTCTTT.

V is TRBV28 and J is TRBJ1-3; D ambiguous. The CDR3 sequence is 18 residues long. The germline V gene encodes CDR1 MDHEN and CDR2 SYDVKM. Trimming took off 3 bases at V and 0 bases at J, with 18 bases between the two ends. CDR3 sequence (DNA): TGTGCCAGCAGTTTCAGCTGGGCCATTTTGAGCTCTGGAAACACCATATATTTT. It encodes CASSFSWAILSSGNTIYF.

The V gene is TRBV29-1, the J gene TRBJ1-2; no reliable D call. The CDR3 extends over 11 amino acids. Germline CDR1 SQVTM, CDR2 ANQGSEA. V dropped 4 bases and J dropped 8 bases, with 11 bases sitting between them. The CDR3 here is CSVVWAEGYTF. CDR3 bases: TGCAGCGTTGTCTGGGCCGAAGGCTACACCTTC.

The V call is TRBV7-9, the J call TRBJ2-3, with D possibly being TRBD2 (6 bases). Germline loops: CDR1 SEHNR, CDR2 FQNEAQ (reference sequence). This CDR3 contains 15 residues. V lost 1 base, J lost 1 base, and 9 bases lay in between. The CDR3 coding sequence is TGTGCCAGCAGCTTAGGCGGGGCGGGCACAGATACGCAGTATTTT. Translated: CASSLGGAGTDTQYF.

This CDR3 reads CASTQGAYSNQPQHF. CDR3 in DNA: TGTGCCAGCACCCAGGGGGCCTATAGCAATCAGCCCCAGCATTTT. The chain recombines TRBV5-8 with TRBJ1-5, with TRBD1 matching over 8 bases. The CDR3 is 15 amino acids. From germline, CDR1 is SGHTS and CDR2 YDEGEE. With 6 bases clipped from V and 0 bases from J, the junction kept 5 bases outside the gene matches.

The V and J genes are TRBV7-9 and TRBJ1-4, with D unclear. Germline CDR1 SEHNR, CDR2 FQNEAQ (reference sequence). The V and J ends lost 4 bases and 3 bases respectively, with 12 bases between them. The CDR3 is 15 residues long. This CDR3 reads CASSWPGSANEKLFF. The DNA for the CDR3 is TGTGCCAGCAGCTGGCCCGGGTCGGCTAATGAAAAACTGTTTTTT.

This clone was recorded once. CDR3 loop: CASRDRGRFGEQYF. CDR3 DNA sequence: TGTGCCAGCAGGGACAGGGGGCGTTTTGGCGAGCAGTACTTC. The genes are TRBV28 and TRBJ2-7; 11 bases are shared with TRBD1. Germline CDR1 reads MDHEN; CDR2 reads SYDVKM. V was pared by 6 bases and J by 6 bases, with 7 bases of the junction left unmatched. The CDR3 has 14 residues.

This clone was detected only a few times. This rearrangement joins TRBV6-5 to TRBJ1-5; D is possibly TRBD1 (5 bases). This CDR3 comprises 13 residues. V was clipped by 4 bases and J by 6 bases, with 10 bases between them. The germline V gene has CDR1 MNHEY and CDR2 SVGAGI. The DNA for the CDR3 is TGTGCCAGCAGTTCCGCGGGGGGTCAGCCCCAGCATTTT. It yields the protein CASSSAGGQPQHF.

J is TRBJ2-7 and V is TRBV7-3, with 7 bases matching TRBD1. CDR1 is SGHTA, CDR2 FQGTGA, per germline. The CDR3 sequence is 14 residues long. V trimming: 5 bases; J trimming: 3 bases; junction bases outside the gene matches: 7. As DNA, the CDR3 is TGTGCCAGCAGCCCTACGTCAGGGGGCTACGAGCAGTACTTC. This sequence encodes CASSPTSGGYEQYF.

The rearrangement uses TRBV10-2 and TRBJ1-2; possible D gene TRBD1, 6 bases. Germline V gives CDR1 WSHSY, CDR2 SAAADI. Trimming stripped 4 bases from V and 8 bases from J, with 11 bases between. CDR3 size: 12 residues. The CDR3 is CASSVGTHGYTF. The CDR3 coding sequence is TGCGCCAGCAGTGTGGGGACACACGGCTACACCTTC.

The chain uses TRBV24-1 and TRBJ2-1; 12 positions agree with TRBD2. Germline V gene data show CDR1 as KGHDR and CDR2 as SFDVKD. The CDR3 loop spans 17 amino acids. V gave up 4 bases and J gave up 8 bases; unmatched junction bases: 11. The CDR3 region has the DNA TGTGCCACCAGTGACCCCGGGACTAGCGGGCCGGGCCATGAGCAGTTCTTC. Residues: CATSDPGTSGPGHEQFF.

As for this clone: Other nucleotide sequences in the sample specify the same CDR3. V and J are TRBV11-2 and TRBJ1-2; D gene unclear. The germline V and J ends were trimmed by 3 bases and 8 bases, with 7 bases remaining between them. The germline V gene encodes CDR1 SGHAT and CDR2 FQNNGV. The CDR3 runs to 11 residues. CDR3 DNA sequence: TGTGCCAGCAGCTTTCGGGGAGGCTACACCTTC. Protein sequence: CASSFRGGYTF.